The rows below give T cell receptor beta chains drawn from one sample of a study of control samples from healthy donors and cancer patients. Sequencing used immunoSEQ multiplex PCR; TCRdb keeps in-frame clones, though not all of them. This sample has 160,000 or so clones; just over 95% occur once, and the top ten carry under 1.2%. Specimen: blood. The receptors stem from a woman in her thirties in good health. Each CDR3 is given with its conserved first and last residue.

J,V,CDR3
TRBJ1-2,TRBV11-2,CASHNDTTYGYTF
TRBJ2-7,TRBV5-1,CASSASLQYEQYF
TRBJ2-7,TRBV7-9,CASSRGGASNEQYF
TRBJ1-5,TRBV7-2,CASSLASGRAQHF
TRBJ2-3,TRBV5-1,CASSTSVKGTDTQYF
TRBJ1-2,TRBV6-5,CASRAGTSYGYTF
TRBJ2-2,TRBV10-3,CAISERTGQGSNTGELFF
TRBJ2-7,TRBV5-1,CASSLDGQNYEQYF
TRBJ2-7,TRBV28,CASSSQGAWVEQYF
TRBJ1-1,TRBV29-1,CSVADRGIGTEAFF
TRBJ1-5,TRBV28,CASSEQGAGVSNQPQHF
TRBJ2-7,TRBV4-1,CASSQDSLRGGPTYEQYF
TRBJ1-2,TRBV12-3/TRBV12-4,CASTPAPHYGYTF
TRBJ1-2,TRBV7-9,CASSLAQGAKDGYTF
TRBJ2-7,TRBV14,CASSHSPYEQYF
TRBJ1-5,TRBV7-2,CASSPGRFHQPQHF
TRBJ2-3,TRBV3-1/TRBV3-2,CASRYPGGAQYF
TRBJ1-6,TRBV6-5,CASSSSGTRIESPLHF
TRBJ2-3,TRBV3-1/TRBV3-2,CASGDGDTDTQYF
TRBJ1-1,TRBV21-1,CASSKGPQGPPMNTEAFF
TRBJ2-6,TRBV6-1,CASRERTGFGANVLTF
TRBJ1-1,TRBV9,CASSVGALLGDTEAFF
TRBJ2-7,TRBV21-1,CASSRLAGSYEQYF
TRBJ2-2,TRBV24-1,CATKASANTGELFF
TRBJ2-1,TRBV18,CASSITRLGGSYNEQFF
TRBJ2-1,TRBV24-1,CATSDLTSGHEQFF
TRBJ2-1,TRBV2,CASRAVAGGYNEQFF
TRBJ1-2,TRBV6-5,CASSRQGQLLQGYTF
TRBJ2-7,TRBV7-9,CASRLAELTYEQYF
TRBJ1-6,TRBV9,CASSVDQGGSYNSPLHF
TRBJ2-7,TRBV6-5,CAAKQGLTSYEQYF
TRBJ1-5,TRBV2,CASSSQTNSNQPQHF
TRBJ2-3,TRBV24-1,CATSDLRDTQYF
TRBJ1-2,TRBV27,CASRAGQRALYGYTF
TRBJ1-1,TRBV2,CASSFNMNTEAFF
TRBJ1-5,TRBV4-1,CASSQDLRQPQHF
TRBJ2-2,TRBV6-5,CASSTAGGHFGELFF
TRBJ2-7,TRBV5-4,CASSASGRESYEQYF
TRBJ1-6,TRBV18,CASSPRDSYNSPLHF
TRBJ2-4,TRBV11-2,CASSLGQGASKNIQYF
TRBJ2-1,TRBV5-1,CASSLAPSGMYNEQFF
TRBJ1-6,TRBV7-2,CASSPRIPSSYNSPLHF
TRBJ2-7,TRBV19,CASSPQGNLYEQYF
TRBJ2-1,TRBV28,CASSLLGFSYNEQFF
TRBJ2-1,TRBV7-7,CASSSDRGGYNEQFF
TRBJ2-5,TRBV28,CASSSLPPEDETQYF
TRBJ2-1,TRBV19,CASSIDILAGEAYNEQFF
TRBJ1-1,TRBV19,CASSTGQLMNTEAFF
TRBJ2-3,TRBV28,CASSSAGQGTDTQYF
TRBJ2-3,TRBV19,CASSISSGGTDTQYF